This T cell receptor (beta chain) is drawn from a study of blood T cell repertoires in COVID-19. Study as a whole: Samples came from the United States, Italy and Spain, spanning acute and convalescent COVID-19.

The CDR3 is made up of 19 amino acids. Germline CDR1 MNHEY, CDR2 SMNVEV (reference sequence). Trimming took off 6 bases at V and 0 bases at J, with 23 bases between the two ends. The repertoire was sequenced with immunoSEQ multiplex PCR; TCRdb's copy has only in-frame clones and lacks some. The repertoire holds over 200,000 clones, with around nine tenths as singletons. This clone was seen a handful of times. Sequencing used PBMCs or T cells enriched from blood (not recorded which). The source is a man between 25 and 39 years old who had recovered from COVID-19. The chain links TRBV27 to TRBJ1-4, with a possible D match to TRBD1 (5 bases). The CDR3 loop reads CASRPLGGFALPTNEKLFF. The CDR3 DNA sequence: TGTGCCAGCAGGCCCCTCGGGGGTTTCGCCTTACCAACTAATGAAAAACTGTTTTTT. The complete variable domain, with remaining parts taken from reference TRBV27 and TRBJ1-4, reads EAQVTQNPRYLITVTGKKLTVTCSQNMNHEYMSWYRQDPGLGLRQIYYSMNVEVTDKGDVPEGYKVSRKEKRNFPLILESPSPNQTSLYFCASRPLGGFALPTNEKLFFGSGTQLSVL.